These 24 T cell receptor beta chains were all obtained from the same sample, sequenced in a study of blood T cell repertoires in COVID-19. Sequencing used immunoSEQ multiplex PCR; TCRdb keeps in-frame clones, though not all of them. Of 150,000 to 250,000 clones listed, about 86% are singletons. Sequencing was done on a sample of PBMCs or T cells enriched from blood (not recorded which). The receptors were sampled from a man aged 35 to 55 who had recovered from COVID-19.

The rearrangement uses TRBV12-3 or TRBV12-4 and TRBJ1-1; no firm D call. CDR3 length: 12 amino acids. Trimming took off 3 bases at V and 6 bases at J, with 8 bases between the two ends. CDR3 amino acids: CASSLGKSEAFF. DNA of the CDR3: TGTGCCAGCAGTTTGGGCAAATCTGAAGCTTTCTTT.

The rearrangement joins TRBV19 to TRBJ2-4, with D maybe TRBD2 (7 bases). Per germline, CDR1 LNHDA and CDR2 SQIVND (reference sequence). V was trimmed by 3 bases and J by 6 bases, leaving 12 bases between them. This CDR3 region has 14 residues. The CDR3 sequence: CASSISAGANIQYF. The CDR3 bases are TGTGCCAGTAGTATCTCGGCGGGGGCAAACATTCAGTACTTC.

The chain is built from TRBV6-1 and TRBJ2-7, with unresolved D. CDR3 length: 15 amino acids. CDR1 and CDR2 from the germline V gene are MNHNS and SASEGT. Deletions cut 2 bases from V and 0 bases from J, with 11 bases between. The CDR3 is CASSESVLYSYEQYF. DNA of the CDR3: TGTGCCAGCAGTGAATCCGTACTCTACTCCTACGAGCAGTACTTC.

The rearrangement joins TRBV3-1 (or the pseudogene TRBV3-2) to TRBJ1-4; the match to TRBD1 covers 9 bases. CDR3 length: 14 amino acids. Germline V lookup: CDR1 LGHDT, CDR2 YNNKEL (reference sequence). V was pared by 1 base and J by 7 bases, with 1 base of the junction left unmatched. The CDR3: CASSQGQGVEKLFF. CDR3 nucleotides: TGTGCCAGCAGCCAAGGACAGGGGGTTGAAAAACTGTTTTTT.

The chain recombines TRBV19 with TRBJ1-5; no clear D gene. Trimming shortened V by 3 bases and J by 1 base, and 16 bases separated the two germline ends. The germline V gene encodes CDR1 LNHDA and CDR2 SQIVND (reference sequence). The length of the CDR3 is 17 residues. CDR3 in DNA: TGTGCCAGTAGTATGGGTGCGCCGGGGTTCAGCAATCAGCCCCAGCATTTT. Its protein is CASSMGAPGFSNQPQHF.

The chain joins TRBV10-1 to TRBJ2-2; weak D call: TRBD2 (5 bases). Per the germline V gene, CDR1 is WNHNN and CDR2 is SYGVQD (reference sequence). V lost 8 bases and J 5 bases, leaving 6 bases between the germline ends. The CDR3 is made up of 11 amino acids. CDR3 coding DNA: TGCGCCAGCCGGGGTACCGGGGAGCTGTTTTTT. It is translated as CASRGTGELFF.

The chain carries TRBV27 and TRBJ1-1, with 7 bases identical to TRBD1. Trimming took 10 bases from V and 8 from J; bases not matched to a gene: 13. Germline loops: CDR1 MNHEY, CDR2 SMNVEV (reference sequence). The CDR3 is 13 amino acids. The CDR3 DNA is TGTGCCACCGGGCTTCCTCCGGGACAGGAAGCTTTCTTT. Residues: CATGLPPGQEAFF.

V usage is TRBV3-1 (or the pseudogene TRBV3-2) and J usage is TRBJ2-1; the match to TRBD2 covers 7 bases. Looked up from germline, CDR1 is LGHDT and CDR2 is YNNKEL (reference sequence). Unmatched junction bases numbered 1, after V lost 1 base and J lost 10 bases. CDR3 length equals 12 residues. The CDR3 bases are TGTGCCAGCAGCCAAGTTAGCGGGGAGCAGTTCTTC. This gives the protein CASSQVSGEQFF.

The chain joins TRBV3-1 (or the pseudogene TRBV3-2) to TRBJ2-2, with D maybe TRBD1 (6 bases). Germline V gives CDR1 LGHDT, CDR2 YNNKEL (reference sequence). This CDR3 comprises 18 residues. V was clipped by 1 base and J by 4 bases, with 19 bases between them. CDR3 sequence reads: CASSQVSSRWGPTGELFF. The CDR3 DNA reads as TGTGCCAGCAGCCAAGTGTCTAGTCGATGGGGGCCCACCGGGGAGCTGTTTTTT.

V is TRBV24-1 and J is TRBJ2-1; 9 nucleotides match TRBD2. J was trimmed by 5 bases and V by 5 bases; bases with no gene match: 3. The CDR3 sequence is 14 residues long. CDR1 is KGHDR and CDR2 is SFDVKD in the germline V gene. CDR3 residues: CATSGIAGDNEQFF. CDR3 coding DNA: TGTGCCACCAGTGGCATAGCGGGGGACAATGAGCAGTTCTTC.

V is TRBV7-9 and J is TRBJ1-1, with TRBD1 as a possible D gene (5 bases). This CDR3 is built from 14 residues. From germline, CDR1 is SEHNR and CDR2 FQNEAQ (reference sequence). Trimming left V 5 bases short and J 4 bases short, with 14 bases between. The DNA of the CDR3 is TGTGCCAGCAGCGAGGCGGGGGGGACCACTGAAGCTTTCTTT. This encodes CASSEAGGTTEAFF.

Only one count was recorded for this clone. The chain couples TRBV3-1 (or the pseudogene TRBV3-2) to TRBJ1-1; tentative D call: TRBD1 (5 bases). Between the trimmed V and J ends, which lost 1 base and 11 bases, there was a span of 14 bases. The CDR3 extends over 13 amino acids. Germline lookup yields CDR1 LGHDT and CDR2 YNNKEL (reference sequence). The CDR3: CASSQGTPSAAFF. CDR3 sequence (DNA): TGTGCCAGCAGCCAAGGGACACCATCTGCGGCTTTCTTT.

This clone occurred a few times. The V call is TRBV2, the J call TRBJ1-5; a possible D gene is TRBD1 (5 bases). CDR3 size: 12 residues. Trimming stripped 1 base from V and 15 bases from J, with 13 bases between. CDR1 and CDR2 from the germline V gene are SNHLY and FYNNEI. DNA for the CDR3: TGTGCCAGCAGTGAAGTGGGGCCCGTTGGGCATTTT. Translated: CASSEVGPVGHF.

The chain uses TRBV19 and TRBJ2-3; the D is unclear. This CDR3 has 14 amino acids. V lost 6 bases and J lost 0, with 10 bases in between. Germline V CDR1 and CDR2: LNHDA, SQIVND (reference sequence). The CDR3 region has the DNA TGTGCCAGTAGATTGGCTTTTAGCACAGATACGCAGTATTTT. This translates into CASRLAFSTDTQYF.

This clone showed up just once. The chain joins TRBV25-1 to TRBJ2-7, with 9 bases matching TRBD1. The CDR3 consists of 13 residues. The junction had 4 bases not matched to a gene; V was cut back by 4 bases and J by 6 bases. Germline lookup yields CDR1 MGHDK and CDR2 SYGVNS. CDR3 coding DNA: TGTGCCAGCAGTGCACAGGGGGCAGGCGAGCAGTACTTC. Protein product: CASSAQGAGEQYF.

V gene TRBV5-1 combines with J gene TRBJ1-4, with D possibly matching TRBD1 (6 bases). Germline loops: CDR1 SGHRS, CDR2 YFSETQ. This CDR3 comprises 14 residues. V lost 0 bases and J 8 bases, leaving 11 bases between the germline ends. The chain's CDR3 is CASSLVQGSEKLFF. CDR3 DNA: TGCGCCAGCAGCTTGGTCCAGGGGAGCGAAAAACTGTTTTTT.

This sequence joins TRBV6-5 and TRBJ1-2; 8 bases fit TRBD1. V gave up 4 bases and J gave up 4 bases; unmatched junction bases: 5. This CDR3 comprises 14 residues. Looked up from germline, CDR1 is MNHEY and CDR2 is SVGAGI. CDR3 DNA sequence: TGTGCCAGCAGTTTTGGACAGGGAAGCTATGGCTACACCTTC. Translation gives CASSFGQGSYGYTF.

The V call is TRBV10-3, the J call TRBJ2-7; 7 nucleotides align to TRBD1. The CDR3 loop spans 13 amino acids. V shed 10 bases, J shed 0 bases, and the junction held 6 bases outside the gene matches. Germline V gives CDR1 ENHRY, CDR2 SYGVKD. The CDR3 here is CATRGTDSYEQYF. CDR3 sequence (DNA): TGTGCCACTCGTGGGACAGACTCCTACGAGCAGTACTTC.

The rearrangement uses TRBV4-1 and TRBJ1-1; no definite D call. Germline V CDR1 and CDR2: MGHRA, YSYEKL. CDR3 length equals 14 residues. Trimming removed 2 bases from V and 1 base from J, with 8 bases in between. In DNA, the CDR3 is TGCGCCAGCAGCCAACCCGTCCCGAACACTGAAGCTTTCTTT. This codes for CASSQPVPNTEAFF.

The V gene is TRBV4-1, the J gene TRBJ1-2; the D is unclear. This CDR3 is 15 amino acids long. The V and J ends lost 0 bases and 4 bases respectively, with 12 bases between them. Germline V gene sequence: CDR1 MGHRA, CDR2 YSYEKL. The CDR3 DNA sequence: TGCGCCAGCAGCCAAGAGGAGGCACGTCTCTATGGCTACACCTTC. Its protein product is CASSQEEARLYGYTF.

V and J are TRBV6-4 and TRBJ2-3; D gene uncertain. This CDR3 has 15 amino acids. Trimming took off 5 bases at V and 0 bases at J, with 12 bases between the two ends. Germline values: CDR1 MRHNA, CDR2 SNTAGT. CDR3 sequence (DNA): TGTGCCAGCAGTCAGGTCGGCCCGAGCACAGATACGCAGTATTTT. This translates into CASSQVGPSTDTQYF.

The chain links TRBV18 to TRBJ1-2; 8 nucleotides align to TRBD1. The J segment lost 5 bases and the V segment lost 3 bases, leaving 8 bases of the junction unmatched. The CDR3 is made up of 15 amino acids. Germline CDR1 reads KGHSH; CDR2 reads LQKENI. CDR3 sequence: CASSPPGQAEYGYTF. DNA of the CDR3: TGTGCCAGCTCACCGCCGGGACAGGCGGAATATGGCTACACCTTC.

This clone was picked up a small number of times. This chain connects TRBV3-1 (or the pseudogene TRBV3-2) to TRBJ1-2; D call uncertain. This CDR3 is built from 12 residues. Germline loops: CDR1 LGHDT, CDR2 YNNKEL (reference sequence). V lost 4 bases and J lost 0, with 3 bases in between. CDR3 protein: CASSPSNYGYTF. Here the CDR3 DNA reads TGTGCCAGCAGCCCATCTAACTATGGCTACACCTTC.

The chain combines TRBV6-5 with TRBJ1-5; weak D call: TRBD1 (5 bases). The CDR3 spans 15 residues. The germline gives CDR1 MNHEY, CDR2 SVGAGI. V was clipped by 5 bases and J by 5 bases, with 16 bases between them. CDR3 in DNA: TGTGCCAGCAGTCCAACAGGTGGCTACGATCAGCCCCAGCATTTT. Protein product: CASSPTGGYDQPQHF.